Detailed here is one TCR beta chain. What this receptor recognizes is not known. No quality values exist for individual bases; no much larger clone is one base distant. At the junction V is shortened by 3 bases and J by 0 bases; bases outside the gene matches: 2. The CDR3 runs 14 residues from the cysteine to the phenylalanine. The CDR3 DNA has 42 bases and is translated from base 1. CDR1 and CDR2, per the germline V gene, are LGHNA and YNFKEQ. The sample originates from a study of T cell changes during pregnancy in multiple sclerosis (dated by TCRdb to between 2018 and 2021). Describing the broader study: The study examined how the T cell repertoire changed over the course of pregnancy in women with multiple sclerosis.

The library was obtained by the immunoSEQ multiplex PCR assay. TCRdb obtained this table from immuneACCESS and retained in-frame rearrangements with V and J assigned. These tables miss some clones; where compared with another copy, unresolved V genes account for less than half of the shortfall, and the remainder is unexplained. The table for this sample lists 55,000 to 80,000 clones; roughly 94% of them were counted only once. 0.58% of the sample is taken by the ten largest. The source is a female donor with multiple sclerosis, enrolled in a pregnancy study. The V gene is TRBV4-2 and the J gene is TRBJ2-7, and 7 junction bases match TRBD1. Sequencing used peripheral blood, obtained in the third trimester of pregnancy. The CDR3 protein: CASSQGDSSYEQYF. At the DNA level, the sequence is TGTGCCAGCAGCCAGGGGGACAGCTCCTACGAGCAGTACTTC.